The 21 T cell receptor beta chains below come from one sample, sequenced in a study of blood T cell repertoires in COVID-19. The protocol was immunoSEQ multiplex PCR, while the TCRdb copy is restricted to in-frame clones and leaves out a portion. The sample carries 95,000 to 130,000 clones, roughly 83% recorded once. The sequencing input was peripheral blood. All receptors derive from a man aged 25-45 years with acute or convalescent COVID-19.

A single count supports this clone. The chain couples TRBV4-3 to TRBJ1-2; 8 bases map to TRBD1. CDR3 length: 15 amino acids. With V trimmed by 1 base and J by 4 bases, 5 bases remained unmatched. Germline CDR1 reads LGHNA; CDR2 reads YSLEER. CDR3 in DNA: TGCGCCAGCAGCCAAGTCCACAGGGGGGCCTATGGCTACACCTTC. Its translation: CASSQVHRGAYGYTF.

The chain carries TRBV9 and TRBJ1-3, with a weak D call TRBD1 (5 bases). The germline gives CDR1 SGDLS, CDR2 YYNGEE. Between the trimmed V and J ends, which lost 0 bases and 4 bases, there was a span of 11 bases. CDR3 length: 15 residues. In DNA form, the CDR3 reads TGTGCCAGCAGCGTAGCCGGGGGGTTAGGAAACACCATATATTTT. This codes for CASSVAGGLGNTIYF.

This clone was recorded once. The chain recombines TRBV9 with TRBJ2-2; D call uncertain. Trimming stripped 1 base from V and 5 bases from J, with 9 bases between. Germline values: CDR1 SGDLS, CDR2 YYNGEE. The CDR3 length is 14 residues. The DNA of the CDR3 is TGTGCCAGCAGCGTATTGATGGAGACCGGGGAGCTGTTTTTT. This gives the protein CASSVLMETGELFF.

The rearrangement links TRBV6-4 to TRBJ1-2; 9 nucleotides align to TRBD1. V trimming: 3 bases; J trimming: 1 base; junction bases outside the gene matches: 9. CDR1 and CDR2 (germline): MRHNA, SNTAGT. The CDR3 totals 17 residues. The CDR3 region is CASSESPDRGVNYGYTF. DNA of the CDR3: TGTGCCAGCAGTGAGAGTCCGGACAGGGGAGTTAACTATGGCTACACCTTC.

The chain couples TRBV7-3 to TRBJ2-3, with TRBD2 matching 13 bases. From germline, CDR1 is SGHTA and CDR2 FQGTGA. The V gene end was trimmed by 5 bases and the J gene end by 3 bases; junction bases not matched to a gene: 2. The CDR3 is 15 amino acids. The DNA of the CDR3 is TGTGCCAGCAGCCCACTAGCGGGGGGGACAGATACGCAGTATTTT. This sequence encodes CASSPLAGGTDTQYF.

This clone has more than one count but fewer than ten. The chain combines TRBV12-3 or TRBV12-4 with TRBJ2-3; D gene unclear. Trimming shortened V by 4 bases and J by 5 bases, and 4 bases separated the two germline ends. The CDR3 covers 11 residues. The CDR3 protein is CASSSGDTQYF. The CDR3 DNA follows: TGTGCCAGCAGTTCCGGAGATACGCAGTATTTT.

A single count supports this clone. V gene TRBV4-3 combines with J gene TRBJ2-1; TRBD2 matches at 11 bases. CDR3 length equals 16 residues. Germline V gene data show CDR1 as LGHNA and CDR2 as YSLEER. The ends lost 0 bases at V and 8 bases at J; junction bases unmatched: 6. The CDR3 coding sequence is TGCGCCAGCAGCCAAGAGGGTAGCGGGGGGGCCGATGAGCAGTTCTTC. Translation: CASSQEGSGGADEQFF.

This rearrangement joins TRBV6-6 to TRBJ1-2; tentative D call: TRBD1 (5 bases). V lost 6 bases, J lost 5 bases, and 13 bases lay in between. The CDR3 totals 13 residues. The germline V gene encodes CDR1 MNHNY and CDR2 SVGAGI (reference sequence). The CDR3 nucleotides read TGTGCCAGCAGGCTGGGAGGGGTTTATGGCTACACCTTC. Protein sequence: CASRLGGVYGYTF.

V is TRBV4-2 and J is TRBJ2-4; weak D call: TRBD1 (6 bases). The germline gives CDR1 LGHNA, CDR2 YNFKEQ. The V and J ends lost 1 base and 6 bases respectively, with 13 bases between them. This CDR3 region has 15 residues. CDR3 DNA: TGTGCCAGCAGCCAAGGAGGGGGTGGTTCAAACATTCAGTACTTC. This translates into CASSQGGGGSNIQYF.

A word on this clone: This same CDR3 is encoded by further DNA sequences in the sample. The V call is TRBV7-8, the J call TRBJ1-4, with D tentatively TRBD1 (5 bases). The germline V and J ends were trimmed by 0 bases and 7 bases, with 12 bases remaining between them. Per germline, CDR1 SGHVS and CDR2 FQNEAQ. This CDR3 is 15 amino acids long. CDR3 protein: CASSLAGSGGEKLFF. Here the CDR3 DNA reads TGTGCCAGCAGCTTAGCGGGGTCGGGGGGTGAAAAACTGTTTTTT.

The chain carries TRBV11-2 and TRBJ2-3, with unresolved D. Germline V gives CDR1 SGHAT, CDR2 FQNNGV. CDR3 length: 14 residues. Between the trimmed V and J ends, which lost 1 base and 6 bases, there was a span of 11 bases. The CDR3 DNA is TGTGCCAGCAGCTTAGGGCCTTTGGTGGATACGCAGTATTTT. Protein sequence: CASSLGPLVDTQYF.

V usage is TRBV6-5 and J usage is TRBJ2-1, with D perhaps matching TRBD2 (6 bases). The CDR3 covers 14 residues. The germline V and J ends were trimmed by 6 bases and 5 bases, with 14 bases remaining between them. Per germline, CDR1 MNHEY and CDR2 SVGAGI. This CDR3 reads CASSPAGVHNEQFF. The CDR3, as DNA: TGTGCCAGCAGCCCAGCGGGTGTGCACAATGAGCAGTTCTTC.

The chain employs TRBV27 and TRBJ1-2; D gene unclear. Per the germline V gene, CDR1 is MNHEY and CDR2 is SMNVEV (reference sequence). With 6 bases removed from V and 8 bases from J, the gap between germline ends came to 16 bases. The CDR3 has 13 residues. The CDR3 DNA sequence: TGTGCCAGCAGCTTAGGAGGGTCTGGCGGCTACACCTTC. As protein: CASSLGGSGGYTF.

V is TRBV10-2 and J is TRBJ1-1, with no clear D. With 10 bases removed from V and 1 base from J, the gap between germline ends came to 13 bases. The CDR3 spans 13 residues. The germline gives CDR1 WSHSY, CDR2 SAAADI. For the CDR3, the DNA is TGCGCCACCGAACAGAACTCGAACACTGAAGCTTTCTTT. Translation: CATEQNSNTEAFF.

The chain links TRBV11-1 to TRBJ1-1, with TRBD1 matching over 7 bases. J was trimmed by 4 bases and V by 5 bases; bases with no gene match: 4. The CDR3 is 13 residues long. Per germline, CDR1 SGHAT and CDR2 FQDESV (reference sequence). CDR3 loop: CASSMTGSTEAFF. In nucleotides, the CDR3 is TGTGCCAGCAGCATGACAGGGAGCACTGAAGCTTTCTTT.

The count of this clone is one. The chain employs TRBV2 and TRBJ1-1, with D possibly matching TRBD1 (5 bases). The CDR3 spans 13 residues. Germline loops: CDR1 SNHLY, CDR2 FYNNEI. Trimming removed 4 bases at V and 0 bases at J, with 6 bases between. CDR3 nucleotides: TGTGCCAGCAGTGGACAGATGAACACTGAAGCTTTCTTT. It specifies CASSGQMNTEAFF.

V is TRBV13 and J is TRBJ2-4; TRBD1 aligns across 8 bases. Germline V gene lookup returns CDR1 PRHDT and CDR2 FYEKMQ (reference sequence). The length of the CDR3 is 16 residues. After removal of 5 bases from V and 0 bases from J, the junction contained 6 bases not matched to a gene. CDR3 residues: CASSVGQGIAKNIQYF. The CDR3 nucleotides read TGTGCCAGCAGCGTCGGACAGGGCATAGCCAAAAACATTCAGTACTTC.

The chain couples TRBV5-1 to TRBJ1-2; TRBD1 matches at 7 bases. J gave up 8 bases and V 3 bases, and 4 bases lay outside the gene matches. Looked up from germline, CDR1 is SGHRS and CDR2 is YFSETQ. CDR3 length: 12 amino acids. DNA for the CDR3: TGCGCCAGCAGCTCTCAGGGGGTCGGCTACACCTTC. It encodes CASSSQGVGYTF.

The CDR3 bases are TGTGCCAGCAGCCGGTGGGGAGGTGATGGCTACACCTTC. Its translation is CASSRWGGDGYTF. This chain connects TRBV7-9 to TRBJ1-2; D is unclear. Germline V gene sequence: CDR1 SEHNR, CDR2 FQNEAQ (reference sequence). The CDR3 length is 13 residues. The V and J ends lost 5 bases and 6 bases respectively, with 13 bases between them.

There are a few counts of this clone. The V call is TRBV28, the J call TRBJ1-4; TRBD1 aligns across 8 bases. V dropped 5 bases and J dropped 4; count of bases not matched to a gene: 6. The CDR3 has 15 residues. In germline, CDR1 is MDHEN, CDR2 SYDVKM. CDR3 sequence: CASSPPTGVNEKLFF. Here the CDR3 DNA reads TGTGCCAGCAGTCCACCGACAGGGGTTAATGAAAAACTGTTTTTT.

The chain joins TRBV24-1 to TRBJ2-7; 10 nucleotides match TRBD1. Germline CDR1 KGHDR, CDR2 SFDVKD. This CDR3 has 13 amino acids. J was trimmed by 5 bases and V by 5 bases; bases with no gene match: 2. As DNA, the CDR3 is TGTGCCACCAGTGCGGGACAGGGGCACGAGCAGTACTTC. Translated, it gives CATSAGQGHEQYF.